This T cell receptor (beta chain) was retrieved from a study of blood T cell repertoires in COVID-19. The V and J ends lost 8 bases and 0 bases respectively, with 16 bases between them. CDR1 and CDR2 (germline): PRHDT, FYEKMQ (reference sequence). This CDR3 region has 15 residues. The data were produced by immunoSEQ multiplex PCR, yet TCRdb's version contains in-frame clones alone and is incomplete. The table has about 170,000 clones, approximately 90% seen once; the top ten hold approximately 5%. The chain combines TRBV13 with TRBJ1-1, with no clear D. The receptor was isolated from a man in his late teens or twenties with COVID-19, enrolled during active disease. Sequenced input: peripheral blood. The CDR3 here is CASGRRRGVNTEAFF. Here the CDR3 DNA reads TGTGCCAGCGGCCGGAGGCGGGGAGTGAACACTGAAGCTTTCTTT.